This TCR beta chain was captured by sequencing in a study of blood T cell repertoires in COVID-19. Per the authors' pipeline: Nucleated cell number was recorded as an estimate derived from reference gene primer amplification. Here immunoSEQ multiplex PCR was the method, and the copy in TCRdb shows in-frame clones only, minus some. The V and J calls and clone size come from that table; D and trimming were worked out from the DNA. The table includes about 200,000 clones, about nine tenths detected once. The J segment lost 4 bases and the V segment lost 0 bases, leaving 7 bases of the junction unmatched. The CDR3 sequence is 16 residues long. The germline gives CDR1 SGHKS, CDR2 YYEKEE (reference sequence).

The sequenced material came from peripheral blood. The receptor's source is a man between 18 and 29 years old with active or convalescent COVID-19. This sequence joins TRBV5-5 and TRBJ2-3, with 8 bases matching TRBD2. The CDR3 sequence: CASSLATSGGADTQYF. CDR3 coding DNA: TGTGCCAGCAGCTTGGCAACTAGCGGAGGGGCAGATACGCAGTATTTT.